This T cell receptor beta chain is drawn from a study of CD8 T cells in Susac syndrome. In the study overall: When their blood was taken, patients with Susac syndrome were therapy-naive, taking corticosteroids, or taking intravenous immunoglobulin alone.

A single count supports this clonotype. The V and J ends lost 6 bases and 2 bases, in that order; junction bases with no gene match: 11. CDR3 length equals 19 residues. Germline V gene sequence: CDR1 KGHSH, CDR2 LQKENI. Random-hexamer reverse transcription was applied to about 0.5 to 1 ug RNA. A multiplex approach, immunoSEQ multiplex PCR, amplified TCR beta CDR3 across 54 Vbeta and 13 Jbeta. TCRdb reprocessed the immunoSEQ multiplex PCR reads via MiXCR and lists one record per CDR3 protein. The sample has 100,000 to 150,000 distinct CDR3 sequences; 96% are singletons. The receptor was derived from a human donor with Susac syndrome. Source material: CD4+ T cells from PBMCs. The V and J genes are TRBV18 and TRBJ2-1; 15 bases map to TRBD2. The CDR3 coding sequence is TGTGCCAGCTCCAGCCGTTGGACTAGCGGGAGGGTGGCCTACAATGAGCAGTTCTTC. It codes for CASSSRWTSGRVAYNEQFF.